This T cell receptor (beta chain) was captured in a study of molecular identifiers for immune sequencing clone quantification. For the study at large: The replicate experiment used RNA from roughly 20,000 or 100,000 naive CD8 cells. This RNA was split into five aliquots, and four of them were sequenced. Whole-study findings and limits: Spiked Jurkat TCR RNA equivalent to one cell was reportedly detectable in one million naive cells.

Trimming at V came to 1 base and at J to 2 bases, leaving 3 bases not matched to a gene. Germline loops: CDR1 MGHDK, CDR2 SYGVNS. The CDR3 is 15 residues long. This clonotype was seen ten or more times. Its antigen is unknown. TCRdb re-analysed the PCR reads in MiXCR, keeping a single row per CDR3 protein. The repertoire has under 600,000 distinct CDR3 sequences, about 25% of them found once; the top ten carry 0.7% to 0.9%. The sample comprised naive CD8+ T cells from blood, with Jurkat cell RNA spiked in. Subset indicated: FACS-sorted CD8+CD4-CCR7+CD45RA+ naive T cells. The V gene is TRBV25-1, the J gene TRBJ2-7, with 9 bases matching TRBD1. This TCR was recovered from a human donor in good health. Some libraries in this study had Jurkat cell RNA spiked in. This CDR3 is CASSELRQGAYEQYF. In DNA form, the CDR3 reads TGTGCCAGCAGTGAATTAAGACAGGGGGCCTACGAGCAGTACTTC.